This passage covers 7 T cell receptor beta chains from one sample sequenced in a study of cytomegalovirus exposure and HLA in healthy donors. Profiled with immunoSEQ multiplex PCR; TCRdb holds only in-frame clones, not every one. The table shows fewer than 130,000 clones, with around 90% occurring only once. The sample comprised PBMCs. These receptors were obtained from a woman aged 18-29 years in good health and CMV-seronegative.

This clone was recorded once. This rearrangement joins TRBV11-1 to TRBJ2-4; D gene ambiguous. The germline V gene encodes CDR1 SGHAT and CDR2 FQDESV (reference sequence). The V end lost 1 base, the J end lost 0 bases, and 7 bases lay between the germline ends. This CDR3 is 15 amino acids long. Here the CDR3 reads CASSLGGVAKNIQYF. For the CDR3, the DNA is TGTGCCAGCAGCTTAGGTGGAGTAGCCAAAAACATTCAGTACTTC.

The sample holds a few counts of this clone. The chain employs TRBV9 and TRBJ2-2; 10 bases are a match to TRBD2. Germline V CDR1 and CDR2: SGDLS, YYNGEE. The CDR3 runs 15 residues. V shed 5 bases, J shed 6 bases, and the junction held 7 bases outside the gene matches. The CDR3 nucleotides are TGTGCCAGCAGGAGAGCGGGGGGGCCCTCCGGGGAGCTGTTTTTT. It codes for CASRRAGGPSGELFF.

The chain employs TRBV5-1 and TRBJ2-7; 11 bases align to TRBD1. Germline V gene sequence: CDR1 SGHRS, CDR2 YFSETQ. V dropped 4 bases and J dropped 3; count of bases not matched to a gene: 6. The CDR3 spans 15 residues. The CDR3 loop reads CASSPRDRGFYEQYF. The CDR3, as DNA: TGCGCCAGCAGCCCCCGGGACAGGGGGTTCTACGAGCAGTACTTC.

The chain links TRBV4-3 to TRBJ1-2; unclear D gene. CDR3 length: 15 amino acids. The V gene's germline CDR1 is LGHNA and CDR2 YSLEER. The V end was cut by 0 bases, the J end by 5 bases, with 13 bases between. CDR3 DNA sequence: TGCGCCAGCAGCCAAGACTTAATCGGACTATATGGCTACACCTTC. This sequence encodes CASSQDLIGLYGYTF.

The chain employs TRBV19 and TRBJ1-1, with a possible D match to TRBD1 (5 bases). The germline CDR1 and CDR2 sequences are LNHDA and SQIVND (reference sequence). The CDR3 runs to 15 residues. V shed 3 bases and J shed 0 bases, with 11 bases lying between them. As DNA, the CDR3 is TGTGCCAGTAGTATTTCCGACAGACTGAACACTGAAGCTTTCTTT. Translation: CASSISDRLNTEAFF.

V gene TRBV7-9 combines with J gene TRBJ2-3, with TRBD1 matching 9 bases. The CDR3 sequence is 14 residues long. Trimming cost V 3 bases and J 3 bases; bases outside gene matches: 1. Germline assignment: CDR1 SEHNR and CDR2 FQNEAQ (reference sequence). This chain's CDR3 is CASSLDRGTDTQYF. The CDR3 coding sequence is TGTGCCAGCAGCTTGGACAGGGGTACAGATACGCAGTATTTT. The variable domain in full, with the rest retrieved from reference TRBV7-9 and TRBJ2-3, is DTGVSQNPRHKITKRGQNVTFRCDPISEHNRLYWYRQTLGQGPEFLTYFQNEAQLEKSRLLSDRFSAERPKGSFSTLEIQRTEQGDSAMYLCASSLDRGTDTQYFGPGTRLTVL.

This chain joins TRBV28 and TRBJ2-3; D perhaps matches TRBD2 (5 bases). The CDR3 is 15 amino acids. The V end was cut by 2 bases, the J end by 1 base, with 10 bases between. Per germline, CDR1 MDHEN and CDR2 SYDVKM. The CDR3 coding sequence is TGTGCCAGCAGTTTAGTGGGAGCTCGCACAGATACGCAGTATTTT. Translation: CASSLVGARTDTQYF.